The rows below give T cell receptor beta chains drawn from one sample of a study of naive and memory T cell subsets. TCRdb passed the UMI-ligation and nested PCR reads through MiXCR, listing each CDR3 protein once. Of approximately 27,000 distinct CDR3 sequences in the sample, 9.5% to 12% were seen once. The sequencing input was effector memory CD4+ T cells from blood. These receptors all stem from a human donor in good health. Each CDR3 is given with its conserved first and last residue. D genes are given only for firm matches. Clone size appears in some rows only: once, few, many, or a class for an expanded clone.

-,TRBV28,TRBJ1-5,many,TGTGCCAGCAGTTTCTTTGGGCATCAGCCCCAGCATTTT,CASSFFGHQPQHF
-,TRBV30,TRBJ1-1,medium-sized,TGTGCCTGGATTCTAATGAACACTGAAGCTTTCTTT,CAWILMNTEAFF
TRBD1,TRBV16,TRBJ1-2,many,TGTGCCAGCAGCCAATCGGGCGGGACAGGGTTGTATGGCTACACCTTC,CASSQSGGTGLYGYTF
-,TRBV25-1,TRBJ2-1,few,TGTGCCAGCGGCGCGCTCAGGAATGAGCAGTTCTTC,CASGALRNEQFF
-,TRBV5-1,TRBJ2-7,many,TGCGCCAGCAGCCTCGGGGAGGGACAGGCCTACGAGCAGTACTTC,CASSLGEGQAYEQYF
-,TRBV12-3/TRBV12-4,TRBJ2-2,few,TGTGCCAGCAGTTTTTATGGCGGGGGCTACACCGGGGAGCTGTTTTTT,CASSFYGGGYTGELFF
-,TRBV20-1,TRBJ2-5,few,TGCAGTGCTAGTCAAACAGGGACTTCGGAGACCCAGTACTTC,CSASQTGTSETQYF
TRBD2,TRBV28,TRBJ2-1,few,TGTGCCAGCAGCCCAATTTCCGGGACTAGCGGGTACAATGAGCAGTTCTTC,CASSPISGTSGYNEQFF
-,TRBV30,TRBJ2-7,medium-sized,TGTGCCTGGAGGGCCAACTACGAGCAGTACTTC,CAWRANYEQYF
TRBD2,TRBV4-1,TRBJ2-2,many,TGCGCCAGCAGCCAACTGACTAGCGGGAGGAACACCGGGGAGCTGTTTTTT,CASSQLTSGRNTGELFF
-,TRBV7-2,TRBJ1-1,-,TGTGCCAGCAACAACCGCGGGAGGGGGACTGAAGCTTTCTTT,CASNNRGRGTEAFF
TRBD1,TRBV7-3,TRBJ1-1,few,TGTGCCAGCAGCTCCCGACAGGGGGCGCGAACTGAAGCTTTCTTT,CASSSRQGARTEAFF
-,TRBV29-1,TRBJ1-1,few,TGCAGCGTATCTAAAGGAACGGGCACTGAAGCTTTCTTT,CSVSKGTGTEAFF
-,TRBV10-3,TRBJ2-7,few,TGTGCCATCAGTGAGTCGAAAGGGTCCGAGCAGTACTTC,CAISESKGSEQYF
TRBD2,TRBV4-1,TRBJ2-3,many,TGCGCCAGCAGCCAGACAACTAGCGGGGGGCAAGATACGCAGTATTTT,CASSQTTSGGQDTQYF
-,TRBV6-2/TRBV6-3,TRBJ1-3,-,TGTGCCAGCAGTGCCAACCGGAACACCATATATTTT,CASSANRNTIYF
TRBD1,TRBV19,TRBJ2-4,many,TGTGCCAGTAGTTTACGGACAGGGGACATTCAGTACTTC,CASSLRTGDIQYF
-,TRBV7-2,TRBJ2-3,-,TGTGCCAGCAGCCAAAAAGGCACAGATACGCAGTATTTT,CASSQKGTDTQYF
TRBD1,TRBV4-3,TRBJ2-4,-,TGCGCCAGCAGCCAAGCTGGGGGGACAGGTGGATTCATTCAGTACTTC,CASSQAGGTGGFIQYF
-,TRBV5-1,TRBJ2-7,-,TGCGCCAGCAGCCCAAACAGGGGGACTATTTACGAGCAGTACTTC,CASSPNRGTIYEQYF
-,TRBV20-1,TRBJ1-6,few,TGCAGTGCCGTGGGTGGGGCGAATTCACCCCTCCACTTT,CSAVGGANSPLHF
-,TRBV9,TRBJ1-1,-,TGTGCCAGCAGCGTAGCTGCGGTGAACACTGAAGCTTTCTTT,CASSVAAVNTEAFF
-,TRBV7-2,TRBJ1-2,-,TGTGCCAGCAGCCGAGGGGCTGGGTATGGCTACACCTTC,CASSRGAGYGYTF
-,TRBV7-2,TRBJ2-2,few,TGTGCCAGCAGCTTTGAGGGGGAGCTGTTTTTT,CASSFEGELFF
TRBD2,TRBV7-2,TRBJ2-7,many,TGTGCCAGCAGCTTAGCTGCTAGCGGGGGGGTCTACGAGCAGTACTTC,CASSLAASGGVYEQYF
TRBD1,TRBV7-3,TRBJ2-7,many,TGTGCCAGCAGCCCCTCCGACAGGGGATACGAGCAGTACTTC,CASSPSDRGYEQYF
-,TRBV11-2,TRBJ2-1,many,TGTGCCAGCAGCTTAGTGGTAGCGGCCTACAATGAGCAGTTCTTC,CASSLVVAAYNEQFF
TRBD1,TRBV11-2,TRBJ2-3,many,TGTGCCAGCAGCGCCGCCGGGACAGGGGGCGCAGATACGCAGTATTTT,CASSAAGTGGADTQYF
-,TRBV7-2,TRBJ2-7,medium-sized,TGTGCCAGCAGCATCCGGGACCACTCCTACGAGCAGTACTTC,CASSIRDHSYEQYF
-,TRBV7-2,TRBJ1-4,medium-sized,TGTGCCAGCAGCTTAGGAGGATTGTCGGCAGGCCTTAATGAAAAACTGTTTTTT,CASSLGGLSAGLNEKLFF
-,TRBV30,TRBJ2-2,-,TGTGCCTGGAGGCGACTAGACCCGAACACCGGGGAGCTGTTTTTT,CAWRRLDPNTGELFF
-,TRBV5-6,TRBJ2-5,few,TGTGCCAGCAGCCCTGGCGGGACTCCCCAAGAGACCCAGTACTTC,CASSPGGTPQETQYF
TRBD2,TRBV20-1,TRBJ2-7,few,TGCAGTGCGCCGTCTCTGCGGGGGGGATCCTACGAGCAGTACTTC,CSAPSLRGGSYEQYF
-,TRBV15,TRBJ2-2,few,TGTGCCACCAGCAGAGATCAGCTCACCGGGGAGCTGTTTTTT,CATSRDQLTGELFF
TRBD1,TRBV6-1,TRBJ1-1,many,TGTGCCAGCAGAGAATACACAGGGGACACTGAAGCTTTCTTT,CASREYTGDTEAFF
-,TRBV20-1,TRBJ1-4,few,TGCAGTGCTAGGATACCAACTAATGAAAAACTGTTTTTT,CSARIPTNEKLFF
-,TRBV12-3/TRBV12-4,TRBJ1-1,few,TGTGCCAGCAGTTTATGGGGAGGGAGGAACACTGAAGCTTTCTTT,CASSLWGGRNTEAFF
-,TRBV20-1,TRBJ1-5,-,TGCAGTGCTTCAGATCAACAGGGAACCCAACGTCAGCCCCAGCATTTT,CSASDQQGTQRQPQHF
TRBD2,TRBV10-2,TRBJ2-3,many,TGCGCCAGCCACCCCGGAGGACTAGCGGGAGTAGATACGCAGTATTTT,CASHPGGLAGVDTQYF
-,TRBV20-1,TRBJ1-5,-,TGCAGTGCTAGGACTAGGGGCCCCAATCAGCCCCAGCATTTT,CSARTRGPNQPQHF